The entry below describes one TCR beta chain. Its antigen is still unknown. This specimen comes from a study of T cells after yellow fever vaccination. Study-wide points: In post-booster samples, most primary-vaccination clones reappeared (approximately 96% CD4, nearly 90% CD8). Abundant bulk-derived clonotypes could contaminate FACS-sorted repertoires.

Germline V gene data show CDR1 as ENHRY and CDR2 as SYGVKD. This CDR3 contains 15 residues. V lost 0 bases, J lost 2 bases, and 9 bases lay in between. Using its own MiXCR run on the 5' RACE reads, TCRdb lists one record per CDR3 protein. In the table there are almost 600,000 distinct CDR3 sequences, roughly 14% of which are singletons. The sequence came from a man under 40 who received the YFV17D yellow fever vaccine. V gene TRBV10-3 combines with J gene TRBJ2-3, with a possible D match to TRBD1 (5 bases). Specimen: PBMCs, collected on the day of the yellow fever booster vaccination. The CDR3 spells CAISESRTNTDTQYF. The CDR3 DNA sequence: TGTGCCATCAGTGAGTCTAGGACAAACACAGATACGCAGTATTTT.